Listed here is a single T cell receptor beta chain. Its antigen is not known. The method was immunoSEQ multiplex PCR; TCRdb's version includes in-frame clones alone and lacks a portion of them. The sample gives roughly 60,000 clones, around 85% of which show up once; about 15% is in the top ten. The record originates from a study of glioma-infiltrating T cells after dendritic cell vaccination. Study-wide context: Three intradermal dendritic cell vaccine injections were given every two weeks. Study-wide points: TCR clonality showed no direct relationship with survival. Complete blood and tumor specimen sets were limited to few patients.

The time point denotes: after dendritic cell vaccination, including at tumor progression/relapse. Blood PBMC samples: pre-vaccination, two weeks post third vaccination, and at tumor progression. The specimen comprised blood, sampled after dendritic cell vaccination. The receptor was isolated from a human donor with glioblastoma.

The CDR3: CASSPGTGSGEQYF. The DNA for the CDR3 is TGTGCCAGTAGTCCCGGGACAGGCTCAGGGGAGCAGTACTTC. The chain has TRBV19 and TRBJ2-7; 8 positions agree with TRBD1. The trim removed 5 bases at V and 7 bases at J, leaving 10 bases unmatched. CDR1 is LNHDA and CDR2 is SQIVND in the germline V gene (reference sequence). This CDR3 has 14 residues.